This TCR beta chain was identified during a study of T cells after yellow fever vaccination. Points from the study as a whole: Peak timing came faster in the weaker secondary response, day 5 versus 15. Most primary-vaccination clones reappeared after the booster (approximately 97% CD4, roughly 88% CD8).

V was cut by 4 bases and J by 4 bases, with 13 bases left in between. CDR1 is SQVTM, CDR2 ANQGSEA, per germline. This CDR3 contains 14 residues. This clonotype has more than one count but fewer than ten. Its antigen is unknown. For TCR, cDNA came from 5'RACE template switching, which added a universal primer site and UMIs. MiXCR, run by TCRdb on the 5' RACE reads, gives a single entry per CDR3 protein. This sample has about 340,000 distinct CDR3 sequences; around 13% occur once, and the top ten carry 2.5% to 4%. The source of this sequence is a young man who received the YFV17D yellow fever vaccine. The genes are TRBV29-1 and TRBJ2-2, with D perhaps TRBD1 (7 bases). Sample: CD4+ T cells sorted from PBMCs, taken 15 days after the yellow fever booster vaccination. Here the CDR3 reads CSVGDQGGTGELFF. CDR3 DNA: TGCAGCGTTGGCGATCAGGGGGGCACCGGGGAGCTGTTTTTT.